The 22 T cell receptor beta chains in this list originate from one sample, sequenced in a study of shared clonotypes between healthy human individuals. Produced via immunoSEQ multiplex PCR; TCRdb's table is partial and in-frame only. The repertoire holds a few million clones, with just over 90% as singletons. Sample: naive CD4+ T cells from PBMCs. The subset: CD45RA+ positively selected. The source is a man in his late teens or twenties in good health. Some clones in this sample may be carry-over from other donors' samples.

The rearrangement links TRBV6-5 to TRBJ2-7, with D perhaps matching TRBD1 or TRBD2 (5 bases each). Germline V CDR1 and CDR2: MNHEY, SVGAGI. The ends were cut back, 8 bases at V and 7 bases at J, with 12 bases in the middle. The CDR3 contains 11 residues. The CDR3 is CASGTWGEQYF. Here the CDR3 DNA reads TGTGCCAGCGGAACCTGGGGGGAGCAGTACTTC.

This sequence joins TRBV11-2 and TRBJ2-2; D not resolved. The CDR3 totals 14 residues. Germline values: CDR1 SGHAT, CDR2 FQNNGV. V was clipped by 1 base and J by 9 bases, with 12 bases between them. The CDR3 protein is CASSLAASPRELFF. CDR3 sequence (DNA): TGTGCCAGCAGCTTAGCGGCCAGCCCGCGGGAGCTGTTTTTT.

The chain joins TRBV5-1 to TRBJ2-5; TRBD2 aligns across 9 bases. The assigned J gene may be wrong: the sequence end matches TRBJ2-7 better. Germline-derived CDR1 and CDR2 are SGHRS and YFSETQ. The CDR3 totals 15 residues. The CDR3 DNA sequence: TGCGCCAGCAGCTTGGATATAGCGGGAGCCTACGAGCAGTACTTC. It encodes CASSLDIAGAYEQYF.

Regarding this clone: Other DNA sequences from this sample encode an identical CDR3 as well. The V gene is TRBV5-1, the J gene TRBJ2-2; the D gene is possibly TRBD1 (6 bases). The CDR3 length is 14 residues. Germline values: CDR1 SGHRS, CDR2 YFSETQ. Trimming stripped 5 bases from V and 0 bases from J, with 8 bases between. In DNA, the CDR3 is TGCGCCAGCAGAGGGACAACGAACACCGGGGAGCTGTTTTTT. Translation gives CASRGTTNTGELFF. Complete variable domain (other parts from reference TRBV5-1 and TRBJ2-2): KAGVTQTPRYLIKTRGQQVTLSCSPISGHRSVSWYQQTPGQGLQFLFEYFSETQRNKGNFPGRFSGRQFSNSRSEMNVSTLELGDSALYLCASRGTTNTGELFFGEGSRLTVL.

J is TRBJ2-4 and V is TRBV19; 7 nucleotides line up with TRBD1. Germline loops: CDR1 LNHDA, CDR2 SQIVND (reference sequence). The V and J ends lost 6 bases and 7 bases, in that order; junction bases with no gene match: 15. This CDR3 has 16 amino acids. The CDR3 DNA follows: TGTGCCAGTAGGCCCATCCTAGGGGGCGTAGAGAACATTCAGTACTTC. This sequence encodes CASRPILGGVENIQYF.

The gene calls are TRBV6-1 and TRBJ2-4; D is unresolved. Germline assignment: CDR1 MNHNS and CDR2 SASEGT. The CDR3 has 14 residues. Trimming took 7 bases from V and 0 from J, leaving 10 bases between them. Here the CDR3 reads CASNHLLAKNIQYF. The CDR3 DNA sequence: TGTGCCAGCAATCATCTTTTAGCCAAAAACATTCAGTACTTC.

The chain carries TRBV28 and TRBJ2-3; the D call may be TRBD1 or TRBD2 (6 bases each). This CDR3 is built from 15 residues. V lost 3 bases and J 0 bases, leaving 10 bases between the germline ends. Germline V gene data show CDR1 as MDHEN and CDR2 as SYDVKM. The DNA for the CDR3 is TGTGCCAGCAGTTTCCGCGGGACAAGCACAGATACGCAGTATTTT. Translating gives CASSFRGTSTDTQYF.

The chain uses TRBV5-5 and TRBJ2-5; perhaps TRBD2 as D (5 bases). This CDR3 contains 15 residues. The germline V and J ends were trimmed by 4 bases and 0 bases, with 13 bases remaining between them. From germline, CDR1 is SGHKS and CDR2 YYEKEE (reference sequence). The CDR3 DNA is TGTGCCAGCAGCCCCCGCCGGGGAGACCAAGAGACCCAGTACTTC. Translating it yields CASSPRRGDQETQYF.

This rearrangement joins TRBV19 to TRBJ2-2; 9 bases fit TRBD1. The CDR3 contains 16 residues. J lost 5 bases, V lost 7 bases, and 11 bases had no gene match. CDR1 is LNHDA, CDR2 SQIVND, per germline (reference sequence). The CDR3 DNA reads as TGTGCCAGTATCGAGACCGGGACAGGGCGTACCGGGGAGCTGTTTTTT. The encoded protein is CASIETGTGRTGELFF.

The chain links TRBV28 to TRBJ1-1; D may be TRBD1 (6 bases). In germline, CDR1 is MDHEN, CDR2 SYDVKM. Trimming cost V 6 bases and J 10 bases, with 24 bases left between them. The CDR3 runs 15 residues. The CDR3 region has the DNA TGTGCCAGCAGCCTTCCTTACAGGGACTCCGGGGGAGCTTTCTTT. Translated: CASSLPYRDSGGAFF.

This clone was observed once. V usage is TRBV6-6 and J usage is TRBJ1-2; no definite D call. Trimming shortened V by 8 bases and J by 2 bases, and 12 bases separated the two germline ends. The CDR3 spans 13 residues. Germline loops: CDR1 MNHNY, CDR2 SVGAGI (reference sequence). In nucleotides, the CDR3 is TGTGCCAGCGTGTCGGATGTAAACTATGGCTACACCTTC. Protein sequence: CASVSDVNYGYTF.

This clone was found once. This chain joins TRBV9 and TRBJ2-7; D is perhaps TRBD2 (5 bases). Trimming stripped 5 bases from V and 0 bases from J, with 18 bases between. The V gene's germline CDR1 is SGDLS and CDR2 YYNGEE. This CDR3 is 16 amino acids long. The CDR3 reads CASSEGFAASSYEQYF. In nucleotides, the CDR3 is TGTGCCAGCAGTGAGGGTTTCGCGGCCAGCTCCTACGAGCAGTACTTC.

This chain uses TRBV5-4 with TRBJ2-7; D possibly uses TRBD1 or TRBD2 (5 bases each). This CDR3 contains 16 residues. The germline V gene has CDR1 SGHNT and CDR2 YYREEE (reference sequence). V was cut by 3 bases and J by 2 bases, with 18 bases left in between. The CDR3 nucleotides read TGTGCCAGCAGCTCGGGGCAGACTGCAACAACCTACGAGCAGTACTTC. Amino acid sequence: CASSSGQTATTYEQYF. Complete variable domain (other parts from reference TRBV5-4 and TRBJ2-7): ETGVTQSPTHLIKTRGQQVTLRCSSQSGHNTVSWYQQALGQGPQFIFQYYREEENGRGNFPPRFSGLQFPNYSSELNVNALELDDSALYLCASSSGQTATTYEQYFGPGTRLTVT.

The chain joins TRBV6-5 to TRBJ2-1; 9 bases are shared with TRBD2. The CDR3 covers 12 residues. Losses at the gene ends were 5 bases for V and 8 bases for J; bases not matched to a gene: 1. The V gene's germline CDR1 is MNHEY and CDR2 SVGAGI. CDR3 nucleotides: TGTGCCAGCAGTCGCGGGGGGGATGAGCAGTTCTTC. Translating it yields CASSRGGDEQFF.

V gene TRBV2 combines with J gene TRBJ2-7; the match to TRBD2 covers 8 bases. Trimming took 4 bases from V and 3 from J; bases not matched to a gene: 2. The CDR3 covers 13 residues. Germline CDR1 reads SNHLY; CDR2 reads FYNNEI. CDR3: CASSGAGGYEQYF. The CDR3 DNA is TGTGCCAGCAGTGGGGCGGGAGGCTACGAGCAGTACTTC.

CDR3 loop: CASSSRDRDPRETQYF. The CDR3 DNA sequence: TGTGCCAGCAGCTCCCGGGACAGAGACCCCCGAGAGACCCAGTACTTC. J is TRBJ2-5 and V is TRBV7-2; 7 bases are shared with TRBD1. The CDR3 length is 16 residues. Unmatched junction bases numbered 12, after V lost 4 bases and J lost 4 bases. CDR1 and CDR2 from the germline V gene are SGHTA and FQGNSA.

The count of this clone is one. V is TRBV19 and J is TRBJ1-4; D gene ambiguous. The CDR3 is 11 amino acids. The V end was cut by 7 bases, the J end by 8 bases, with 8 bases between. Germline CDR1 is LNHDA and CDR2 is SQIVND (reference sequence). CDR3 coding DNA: TGTGCCAGTACCGCCAGGGAAAAACTGTTTTTT. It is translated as CASTAREKLFF.

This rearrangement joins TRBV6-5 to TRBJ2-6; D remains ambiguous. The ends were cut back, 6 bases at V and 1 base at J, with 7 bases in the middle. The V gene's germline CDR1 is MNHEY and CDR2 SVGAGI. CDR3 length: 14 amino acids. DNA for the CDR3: TGTGCCAGCAGGCGACGATCTGGGGCCAACGTCCTGACTTTC. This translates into CASRRRSGANVLTF.

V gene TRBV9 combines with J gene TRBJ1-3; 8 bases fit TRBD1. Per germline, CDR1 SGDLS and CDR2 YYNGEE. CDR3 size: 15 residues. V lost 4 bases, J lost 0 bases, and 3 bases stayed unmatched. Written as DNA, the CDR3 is TGTGCCAGCAGCACCGGGACAGGCTCTGGAAACACCATATATTTT. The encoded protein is CASSTGTGSGNTIYF.

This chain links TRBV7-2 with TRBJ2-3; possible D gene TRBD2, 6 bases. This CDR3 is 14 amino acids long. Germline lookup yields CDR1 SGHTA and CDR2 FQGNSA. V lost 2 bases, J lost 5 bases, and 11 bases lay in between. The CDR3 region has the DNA TGTGCCAGCAGCTTACGAGCGGGTGGAGATACGCAGTATTTT. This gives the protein CASSLRAGGDTQYF. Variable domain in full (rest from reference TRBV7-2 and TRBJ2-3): GAGVSQSPSNKVTEKGKDVELRCDPISGHTALYWYRQSLGQGLEFLIYFQGNSAPDKSGLPSDRFSAERTGGSVSTLTIQRTQQEDSAVYLCASSLRAGGDTQYFGPGTRLTVL.

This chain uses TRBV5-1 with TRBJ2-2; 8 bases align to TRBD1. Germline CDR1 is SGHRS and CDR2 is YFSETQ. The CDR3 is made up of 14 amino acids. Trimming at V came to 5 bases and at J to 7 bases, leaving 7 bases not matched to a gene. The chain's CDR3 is CASRQGVIDGELFF. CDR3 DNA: TGCGCCAGCAGACAGGGGGTTATTGACGGGGAGCTGTTTTTT. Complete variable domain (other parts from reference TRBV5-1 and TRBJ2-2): KAGVTQTPRYLIKTRGQQVTLSCSPISGHRSVSWYQQTPGQGLQFLFEYFSETQRNKGNFPGRFSGRQFSNSRSEMNVSTLELGDSALYLCASRQGVIDGELFFGEGSRLTVL.

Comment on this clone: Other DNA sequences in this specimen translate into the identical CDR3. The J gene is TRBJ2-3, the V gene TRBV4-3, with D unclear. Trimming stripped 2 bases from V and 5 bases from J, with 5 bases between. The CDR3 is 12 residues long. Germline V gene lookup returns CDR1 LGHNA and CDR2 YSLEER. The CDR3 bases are TGCGCCAGCAGCCAAACTCGAGATACGCAGTATTTT. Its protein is CASSQTRDTQYF.